This TCR beta chain was retrieved from a study of radiation and T cells in renal cell carcinoma. For the study at large: Nephrectomy followed 15 Gy stereotactic body radiation by 4 weeks.

This table comes from immunoSEQ multiplex PCR, and its TCRdb copy is limited to in-frame clones, with some not included. The table lists roughly 100,000 clones, 65% to 85% of them singletons. Time point specified: baseline pretreatment blood. Described treatment: 15 Gy SBRT to primary tumor, nephrectomy 4 weeks later. V was shortened by 1 base and J by 4 bases, with 16 bases between the two germline ends. The CDR3 has 16 residues. Germline V lookup: CDR1 MNHNS, CDR2 SASEGT. The sequences come from blood, collected from a patient whose treatment included radiotherapy and nephrectomy. V is TRBV6-1 and J is TRBJ2-5, with a weak D call TRBD2 (5 bases). This clonotype was obtained from a man between 60 and 70 years old with renal cell carcinoma. The CDR3 is CASSEVGRVPGETQYF. In nucleotides, the CDR3 is TGTGCCAGCAGTGAAGTTGGGCGGGTCCCAGGAGAGACCCAGTACTTC.